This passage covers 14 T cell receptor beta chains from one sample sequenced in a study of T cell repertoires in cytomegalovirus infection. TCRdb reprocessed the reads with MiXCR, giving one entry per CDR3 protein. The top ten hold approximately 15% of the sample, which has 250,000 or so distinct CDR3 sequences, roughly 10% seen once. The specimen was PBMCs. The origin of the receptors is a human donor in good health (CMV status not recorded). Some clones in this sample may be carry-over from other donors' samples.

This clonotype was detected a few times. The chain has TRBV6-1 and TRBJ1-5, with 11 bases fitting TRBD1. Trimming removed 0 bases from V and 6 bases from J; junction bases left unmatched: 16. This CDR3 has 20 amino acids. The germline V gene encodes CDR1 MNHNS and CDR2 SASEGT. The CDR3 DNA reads TGTGCCAGCAGTGAAGCTGAGATGATTGGTAGGACAGGGGGCGGTCAGCCCCAGCATTTT. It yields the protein CASSEAEMIGRTGGGQPQHF.

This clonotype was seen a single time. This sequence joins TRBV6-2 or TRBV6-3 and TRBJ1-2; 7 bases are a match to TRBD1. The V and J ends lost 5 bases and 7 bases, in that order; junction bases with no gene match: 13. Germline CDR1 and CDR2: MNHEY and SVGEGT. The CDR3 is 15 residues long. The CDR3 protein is CASSLTGTATGGYTF. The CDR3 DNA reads TGTGCCAGCAGTCTTACCGGGACAGCGACGGGTGGCTACACCTTC.

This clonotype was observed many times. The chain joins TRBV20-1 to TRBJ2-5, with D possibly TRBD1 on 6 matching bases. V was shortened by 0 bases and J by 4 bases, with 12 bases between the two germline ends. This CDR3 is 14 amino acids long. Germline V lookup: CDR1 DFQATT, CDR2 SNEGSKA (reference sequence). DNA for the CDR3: TGCAGTGCTAGAGAGGCACAGGGTGGAGAGACCCAGTACTTC. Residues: CSAREAQGGETQYF.

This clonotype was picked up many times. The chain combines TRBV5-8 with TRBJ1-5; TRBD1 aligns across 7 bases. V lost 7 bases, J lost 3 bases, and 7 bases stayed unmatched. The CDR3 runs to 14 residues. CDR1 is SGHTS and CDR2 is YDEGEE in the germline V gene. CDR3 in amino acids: CASGSGQNNQPQHF. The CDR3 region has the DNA TGTGCCAGCGGATCGGGACAGAACAATCAGCCCCAGCATTTT. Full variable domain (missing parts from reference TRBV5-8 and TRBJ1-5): EAGVTQSPTHLIKTRGQQATLRCSPISGHTSVYWYQQALGLGLQFLLWYDEGEERNRGNFPPRFSGRQFPNYSSELNVNALELEDSALYLCASGSGQNNQPQHFGDGTRLSIL.

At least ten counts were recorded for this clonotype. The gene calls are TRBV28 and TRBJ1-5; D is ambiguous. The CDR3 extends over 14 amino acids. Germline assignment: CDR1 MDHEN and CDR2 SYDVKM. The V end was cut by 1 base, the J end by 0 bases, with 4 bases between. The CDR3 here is CASSLSHSNQPQHF. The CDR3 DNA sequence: TGTGCCAGCAGTTTATCGCATAGCAATCAGCCCCAGCATTTT.

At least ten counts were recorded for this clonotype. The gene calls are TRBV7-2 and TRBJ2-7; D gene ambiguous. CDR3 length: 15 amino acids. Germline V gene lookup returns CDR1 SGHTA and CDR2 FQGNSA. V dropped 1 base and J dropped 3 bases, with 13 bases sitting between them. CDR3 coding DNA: TGTGCCAGCAGCTTAGAGATCAGGAACCTCTACGAGCAGTACTTC. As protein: CASSLEIRNLYEQYF.

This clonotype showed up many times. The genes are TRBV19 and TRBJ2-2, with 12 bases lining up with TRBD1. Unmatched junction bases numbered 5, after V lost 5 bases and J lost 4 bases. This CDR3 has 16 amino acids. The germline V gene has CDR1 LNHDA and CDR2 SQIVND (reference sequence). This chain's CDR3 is CASSAGTGGLTGELFF. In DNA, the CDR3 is TGTGCCAGTAGTGCCGGGACAGGGGGCCTCACCGGGGAGCTGTTTTTT. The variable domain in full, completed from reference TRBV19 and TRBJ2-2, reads DGGITQSPKYLFRKEGQNVTLSCEQNLNHDAMYWYRQDPGQGLRLIYYSQIVNDFQKGDIAEGYSVSREKKESFPLTVTSAQKNPTAFYLCASSAGTGGLTGELFFGEGSRLTVL.

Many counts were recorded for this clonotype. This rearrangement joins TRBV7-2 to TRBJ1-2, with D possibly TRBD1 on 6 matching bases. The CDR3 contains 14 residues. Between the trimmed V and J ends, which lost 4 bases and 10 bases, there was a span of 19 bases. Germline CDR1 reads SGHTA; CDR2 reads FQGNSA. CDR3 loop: CASSSFRDTGIYTF. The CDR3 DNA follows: TGTGCCAGCAGCTCATTCCGGGACACCGGTATCTACACCTTC.

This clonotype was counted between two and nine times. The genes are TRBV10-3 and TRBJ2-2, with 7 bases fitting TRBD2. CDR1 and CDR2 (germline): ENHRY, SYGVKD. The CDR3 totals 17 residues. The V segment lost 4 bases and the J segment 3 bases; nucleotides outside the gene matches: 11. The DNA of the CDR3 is TGTGCCATCAGTGCCTCTGGTGGGAGGGCCGACACCGGGGAGCTGTTTTTT. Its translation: CAISASGGRADTGELFF.

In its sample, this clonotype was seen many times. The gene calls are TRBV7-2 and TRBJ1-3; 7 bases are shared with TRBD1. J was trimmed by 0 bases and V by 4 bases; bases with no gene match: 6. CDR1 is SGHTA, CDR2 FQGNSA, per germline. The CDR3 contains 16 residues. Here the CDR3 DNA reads TGTGCCAGCAGCTCCGGACAGGAGAGCTCTGGAAACACCATATATTTT. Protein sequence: CASSSGQESSGNTIYF.

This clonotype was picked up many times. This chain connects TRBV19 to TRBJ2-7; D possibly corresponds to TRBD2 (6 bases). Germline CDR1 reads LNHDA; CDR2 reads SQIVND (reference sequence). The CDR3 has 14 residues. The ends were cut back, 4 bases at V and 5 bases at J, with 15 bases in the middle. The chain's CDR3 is CASSTRRVVHEQYF. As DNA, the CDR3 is TGTGCCAGTAGTACTAGGAGGGTTGTCCACGAGCAGTACTTC.

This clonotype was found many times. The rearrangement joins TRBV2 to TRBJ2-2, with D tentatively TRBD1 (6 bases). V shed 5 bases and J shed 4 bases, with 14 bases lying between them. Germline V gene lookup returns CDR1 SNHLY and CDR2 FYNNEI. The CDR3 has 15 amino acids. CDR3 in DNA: TGTGCCAGCAGTCTAATACAGGGTTCCACCGGGGAGCTGTTTTTT. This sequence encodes CASSLIQGSTGELFF. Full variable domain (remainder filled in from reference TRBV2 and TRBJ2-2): EPEVTQTPSHQVTQMGQEVILRCVPISNHLYFYWYRQILGQKVEFLVSFYNNEISEKSEIFDDQFSVERPDGSNFTLKIRSTKLEDSAMYFCASSLIQGSTGELFFGEGSRLTVL.

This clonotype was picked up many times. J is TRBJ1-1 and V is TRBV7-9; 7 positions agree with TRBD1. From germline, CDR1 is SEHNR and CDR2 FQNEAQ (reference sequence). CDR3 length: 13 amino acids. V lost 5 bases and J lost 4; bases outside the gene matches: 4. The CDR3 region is CASSSRGGTEAFF. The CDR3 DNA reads TGTGCCAGCAGCAGCAGGGGGGGCACTGAAGCTTTCTTT. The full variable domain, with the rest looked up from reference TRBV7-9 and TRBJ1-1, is DTGVSQNPRHKITKRGQNVTFRCDPISEHNRLYWYRQTLGQGPEFLTYFQNEAQLEKSRLLSDRFSAERPKGSFSTLEIQRTEQGDSAMYLCASSSRGGTEAFFGQGTRLTVV.

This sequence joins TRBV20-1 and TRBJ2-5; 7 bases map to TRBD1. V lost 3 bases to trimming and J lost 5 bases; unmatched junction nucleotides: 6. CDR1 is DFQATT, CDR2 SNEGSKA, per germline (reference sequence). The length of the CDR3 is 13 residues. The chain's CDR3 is CSASRQGRETQYF. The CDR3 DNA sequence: TGCAGTGCTAGCCGACAGGGCCGGGAGACCCAGTACTTC.